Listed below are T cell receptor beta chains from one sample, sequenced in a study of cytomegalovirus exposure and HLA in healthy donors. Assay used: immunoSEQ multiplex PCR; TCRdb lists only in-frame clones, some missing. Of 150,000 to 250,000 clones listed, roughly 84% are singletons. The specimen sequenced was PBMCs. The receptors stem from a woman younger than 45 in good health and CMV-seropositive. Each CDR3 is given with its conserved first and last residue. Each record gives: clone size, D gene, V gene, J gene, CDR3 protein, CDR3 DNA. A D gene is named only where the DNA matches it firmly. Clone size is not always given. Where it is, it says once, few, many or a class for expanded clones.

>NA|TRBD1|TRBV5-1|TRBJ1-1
CASSLAQGAMNTEAFF
TGCGCCAGCAGCTTGGCACAGGGGGCCATGAACACTGAAGCTTTCTTT
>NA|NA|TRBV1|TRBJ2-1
CTSSQDRQGWLNPMPYYNEQFF
TGCACCAGCAGCCAAGATCGCCAGGGGTGGCTTAACCCTATGCCTTACTACAATGAGCAGTTCTTC
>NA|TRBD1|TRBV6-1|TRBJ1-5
CASSDGQANQPQHF
TGTGCCAGCAGTGACGGACAGGCAAATCAGCCCCAGCATTTT
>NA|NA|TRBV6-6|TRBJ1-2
CAGGPGDGYTF
TGTGCCGGCGGTCCAGGGGATGGCTACACCTTC
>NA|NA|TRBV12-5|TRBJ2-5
CASKGREETQYF
TGTGCTAGTAAGGGCAGGGAAGAGACCCAGTACTTC
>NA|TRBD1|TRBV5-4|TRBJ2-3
CASSLPGQGADTQYF
TGTGCCAGCAGCCTGCCCGGACAGGGGGCAGATACGCAGTATTTT
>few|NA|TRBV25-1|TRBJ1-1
CASSGKGGNTEAFF
TGTGCCAGCAGTGGCAAAGGGGGGAACACTGAAGCTTTCTTT
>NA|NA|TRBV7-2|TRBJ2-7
CASSLGEVISYEQYF
TGTGCCAGCAGCTTGGGGGAGGTCATATCCTACGAGCAGTACTTC
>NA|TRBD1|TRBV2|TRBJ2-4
CASRVQGEEAIQYF
TGTGCCAGCAGGGTACAGGGGGAAGAGGCCATTCAGTACTTC
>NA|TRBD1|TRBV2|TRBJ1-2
CASTRDRMPANYGYTF
TGTGCCAGCACGAGGGACAGGATGCCAGCTAACTATGGCTACACCTTC
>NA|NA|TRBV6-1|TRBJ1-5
CASSDGGYQPQHF
TGTGCCAGCAGTGATGGGGGGTACCAGCCCCAGCATTTT
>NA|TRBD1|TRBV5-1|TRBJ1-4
CASSLGTGMNEKLFF
TGCGCCAGCAGTTTGGGGACAGGGATGAATGAAAAACTGTTTTTT
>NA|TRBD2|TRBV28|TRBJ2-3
CASGGRVRTDTQYF
TGTGCCAGCGGCGGGAGAGTTCGCACAGATACGCAGTATTTT
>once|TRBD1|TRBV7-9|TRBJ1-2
CASSRKTGSSAGYTF
TGTGCCAGCAGCAGGAAGACAGGGTCGTCGGCTGGCTACACCTTC
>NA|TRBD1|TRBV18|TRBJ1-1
CASSPNDRANTEAFF
TGTGCCAGCTCACCGAACGACAGGGCGAACACTGAAGCTTTCTTT
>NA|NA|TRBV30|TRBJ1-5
CAWTGDNQPQHF
TGTGCCTGGACAGGGGACAATCAGCCCCAGCATTTT
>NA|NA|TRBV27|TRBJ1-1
CASSSYRESTEAFF
TGTGCCAGCAGTTCCTACAGGGAGTCCACTGAAGCTTTCTTT
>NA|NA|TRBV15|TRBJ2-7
CATSRVTATPYEQYF
TGTGCCACCAGCAGAGTGACAGCCACCCCCTACGAGCAGTACTTC
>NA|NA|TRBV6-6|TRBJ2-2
CASSSIPGELFF
TGTGCCAGCAGTTCTATCCCCGGGGAGCTGTTTTTT
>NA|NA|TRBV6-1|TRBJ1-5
CASGVRGQPQHF
TGTGCCAGCGGGGTTCGGGGTCAGCCCCAGCATTTT
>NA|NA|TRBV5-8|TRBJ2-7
CASSRGVYEQYF
TGTGCCAGCAGCCGCGGGGTTTACGAGCAGTACTTC
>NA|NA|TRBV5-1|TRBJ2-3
CASSFDTPKQYF
TGCGCCAGCAGCTTCGACACCCCAAAGCAGTATTTT
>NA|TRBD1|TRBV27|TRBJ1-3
CASRRQGYGNTIYF
TGTGCCAGCAGAAGACAGGGATATGGAAACACCATATATTTT
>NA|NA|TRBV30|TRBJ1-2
CAWSVPGRVGSGYTF
TGTGCCTGGAGTGTACCGGGCAGGGTAGGCTCCGGCTACACCTTC
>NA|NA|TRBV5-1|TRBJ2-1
CASTYGQGYNEQFF
TGCGCCAGCACGTACGGCCAGGGGTACAATGAGCAGTTCTTC
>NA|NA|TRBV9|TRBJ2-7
CASSAGVQLSYEQYF
TGTGCCAGCAGCGCCGGGGTCCAGCTCTCCTACGAGCAGTACTTC
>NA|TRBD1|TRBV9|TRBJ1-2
CASSTGQGIYTF
TGTGCCAGCAGCACGGGACAGGGAATCTACACCTTC
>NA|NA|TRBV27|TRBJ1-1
CASNTGLGFSEAFF
TGTGCCAGCAATACAGGGTTAGGCTTTTCTGAAGCTTTCTTT
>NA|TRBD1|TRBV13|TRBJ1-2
CASSLSPTGDNYGYTF
TGTGCCAGCAGCTTGTCACCTACAGGGGACAACTATGGCTACACCTTC
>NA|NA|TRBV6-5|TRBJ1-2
CASSSLTSPSYTF
TGTGCCAGCAGTTCCCTAACCTCCCCTAGCTACACCTTC
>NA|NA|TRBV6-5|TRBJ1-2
CASAGGPFSGYTF
TGTGCCAGCGCCGGGGGGCCATTCAGTGGCTACACCTTC
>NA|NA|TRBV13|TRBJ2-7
CASSYSPRGYEQYF
TGTGCCAGCAGCTACTCCCCCCGGGGCTACGAGCAGTACTTC
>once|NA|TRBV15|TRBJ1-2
CATSSDGHSNYGYTF
TGTGCCACCAGCAGCGATGGACATAGTAACTATGGCTACACCTTC
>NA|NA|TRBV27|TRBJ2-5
CASSPRRGETQYF
TGTGCCAGCAGTCCGAGGCGTGGTGAGACCCAGTACTTC
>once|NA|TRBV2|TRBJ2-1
CASMGRRNEQFF
TGTGCCAGCATGGGGAGAAGGAATGAGCAGTTCTTC
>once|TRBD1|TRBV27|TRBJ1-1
CASSWTGTTEAFF
TGTGCCAGCAGCTGGACAGGGACCACTGAAGCTTTCTTT
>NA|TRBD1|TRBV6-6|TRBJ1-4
CASSQRDSVLEKLFF
TGTGCCAGCAGCCAGAGGGACAGCGTACTAGAAAAACTGTTTTTT
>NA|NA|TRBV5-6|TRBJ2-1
CASSLDTGTYNEQFF
TGTGCCAGCAGCTTGGATACAGGGACCTACAATGAGCAGTTCTTC
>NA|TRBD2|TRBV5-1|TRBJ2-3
CASSLVVSGSGTDTQYF
TGCGCCAGCAGCTTGGTGGTTAGCGGGAGTGGTACAGATACGCAGTATTTT
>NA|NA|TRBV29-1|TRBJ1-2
CSVEGGVTGYGYTF
TGCAGCGTTGAAGGCGGGGTTACGGGCTATGGCTACACCTTC